This TCR beta chain appears in the sequencing data of a study of blood T cell repertoires in COVID-19. At the level of the study: PBMCs, B-cell-depleted T cells, or T cells provided the cDNA or gDNA that made up the material.

Produced via immunoSEQ multiplex PCR; TCRdb's table is partial and in-frame only. The data contain under 75,000 clones, around 80% of them singletons. The germline gives CDR1 SGHNT, CDR2 YENEEA. There are 17 residues in the CDR3. V trimming: 6 bases; J trimming: 2 bases; junction bases outside the gene matches: 13. The specimen was peripheral blood. This sequence was found in a man aged 55 to 70 with acute or convalescent COVID-19. V gene TRBV11-3 combines with J gene TRBJ2-5, with 9 nucleotides matching TRBD2. CDR3 bases: TGTGCCAGCAGGTGCGGGGGGGCCGCGTTTGGGCAAGAGACCCAGTACTTC. It specifies CASRCGGAAFGQETQYF.